Below are 28 T cell receptor beta chains sequenced from a single sample in a study of blood T cell repertoires in COVID-19. TCRdb's copy holds only in-frame clones and misses some; the assay was immunoSEQ multiplex PCR. The data show a few hundred thousand clones, around 81% seen once. The sequenced material came from peripheral blood. The receptors were gathered from a man aged 25-45 years who had recovered from COVID-19.

The table lists this clone with a count of one. V and J are TRBV19 and TRBJ1-1, with 11 bases identical to TRBD1. Germline trimming cut 4 bases from V and 7 bases from J; bases unmatched to any gene: 5. The CDR3 totals 14 residues. CDR1 LNHDA and CDR2 SQIVND come from the germline V gene (reference sequence). CDR3 DNA: TGTGCCAGTAGTACCGGACAGGGGGCGAGTGAAGCTTTCTTT. It is translated as CASSTGQGASEAFF.

The chain couples TRBV18 to TRBJ1-2; D is ambiguous. There are 15 residues in the CDR3. V was pared by 3 bases and J by 2 bases, with 13 bases between. From germline, CDR1 is KGHSH and CDR2 LQKENI. In DNA form, the CDR3 reads TGTGCCAGCTCACCTGTACGGACTGGAAACTATGGCTACACCTTC. Translated: CASSPVRTGNYGYTF. Variable domain in full (rest from reference TRBV18 and TRBJ1-2): NAGVMQNPRHLVRRRGQEARLRCSPMKGHSHVYWYRQLPEEGLKFMVYLQKENIIDESGMPKERFSAEFPKEGPSILRIQQVVRGDSAAYFCASSPVRTGNYGYTFGSGTRLTVV.

The gene calls are TRBV20-1 and TRBJ1-2, with no clear D. The V end lost 2 bases, the J end lost 3 bases, and 4 bases lay between the germline ends. The CDR3 has 11 amino acids. Germline lookup yields CDR1 DFQATT and CDR2 SNEGSKA (reference sequence). The CDR3 loop is CSARPYYGYTF. CDR3 coding DNA: TGCAGTGCTAGACCTTACTATGGCTACACCTTC.

The rearrangement uses TRBV7-2 and TRBJ2-1; 13 bases match TRBD2. Germline V gene sequence: CDR1 SGHTA, CDR2 FQGNSA. The CDR3 totals 19 residues. V shed 5 bases, J shed 6 bases, and the junction held 16 bases outside the gene matches. CDR3 DNA: TGTGCCAGCAGCAGAGGGACTAGCGGGGCGGCAGTACCCGGCAATGAGCAGTTCTTC. It is translated as CASSRGTSGAAVPGNEQFF.

V usage is TRBV4-2 and J usage is TRBJ1-4, with 9 bases matching TRBD1. J gave up 6 bases and V 0 bases, and 5 bases lay outside the gene matches. From germline, CDR1 is LGHNA and CDR2 YNFKEQ. The CDR3 has 16 amino acids. CDR3 region: CASSQEGTGTDEKLFF. The CDR3 DNA is TGTGCCAGCAGCCAAGAAGGGACAGGGACTGATGAAAAACTGTTTTTT.

CDR3 protein: CASSLDYIAEAFF. The CDR3 coding sequence is TGCGCCAGCAGCTTGGATTACATCGCTGAAGCTTTCTTT. The V gene is TRBV5-1, the J gene TRBJ1-1; D gene unclear. The V gene's germline CDR1 is SGHRS and CDR2 YFSETQ. CDR3 size: 13 residues. V was shortened by 0 bases and J by 6 bases, with 9 bases between the two germline ends.

The rearrangement uses TRBV7-8 and TRBJ2-7; the D gene is possibly TRBD2 (5 bases). The CDR3 spans 13 residues. CDR1 is SGHVS, CDR2 FQNEAQ, per germline. The germline V and J ends were trimmed by 3 bases and 0 bases, with 6 bases remaining between them. The CDR3 DNA reads TGTGCCAGCAGCTTGGGAGTCTCCTACGAGCAGTACTTC. Protein product: CASSLGVSYEQYF.

This clone has only one observation. The chain is built from TRBV6-5 and TRBJ1-2; weak D call: TRBD1 (6 bases). V was shortened by 2 bases and J by 9 bases, with 22 bases between the two germline ends. This CDR3 contains 16 residues. The germline V gene has CDR1 MNHEY and CDR2 SVGAGI. The CDR3 region has the DNA TGTGCCAGCAGTTACGGCTATACCAGGGGTCTATTTAGCTACACCTTC. Translating it yields CASSYGYTRGLFSYTF.

The V and J genes are TRBV19 and TRBJ1-4, with TRBD1 identical over 12 bases. The CDR3 has 19 residues. Unmatched junction bases numbered 17, after V lost 5 bases and J lost 7 bases. The germline CDR1 and CDR2 sequences are LNHDA and SQIVND (reference sequence). In DNA, the CDR3 is TGTGCCAGTAGTCCCCTTCACCGGGACAGGGGGCTGAAGGGTGAAAAACTGTTTTTT. Translated: CASSPLHRDRGLKGEKLFF.

The V and J genes are TRBV6-6 and TRBJ1-3; possible D gene TRBD1, 6 bases. In germline, CDR1 is MNHNY, CDR2 SVGAGI (reference sequence). Trimming took off 2 bases at V and 4 bases at J, with 12 bases between the two ends. The CDR3 runs to 15 residues. CDR3 nucleotides: TGTGCCAGCAGTTACGATCGGACAGAAGGAAACACCATATATTTT. Its protein is CASSYDRTEGNTIYF.

V and J are TRBV6-5 and TRBJ2-7, with D possibly matching TRBD2 (5 bases). The CDR3 consists of 12 residues. With 5 bases removed from V and 7 bases from J, the gap between germline ends came to 12 bases. Germline CDR1 reads MNHEY; CDR2 reads SVGAGI. In nucleotides, the CDR3 is TGTGCCAGCAGTACCACGGGCGGGGAGCAGTACTTC. It codes for CASSTTGGEQYF.

The chain is built from TRBV7-9 and TRBJ1-1; D remains unclear. Germline loops: CDR1 SEHNR, CDR2 FQNEAQ (reference sequence). The ends were cut back, 1 base at V and 11 bases at J, with 17 bases in the middle. The CDR3 runs to 14 residues. The CDR3 reads CASSLDAASGGAFF. Here the CDR3 DNA reads TGTGCCAGCAGCTTAGACGCAGCGTCCGGTGGGGCTTTCTTT.

The chain uses TRBV6-5 and TRBJ1-6; TRBD1 matches at 7 bases. Trimming removed 5 bases from V and 5 bases from J; junction bases left unmatched: 3. The CDR3 has 14 residues. Germline loops: CDR1 MNHEY, CDR2 SVGAGI. The CDR3 region is CASSRDSHNSPLHF. The CDR3 DNA reads TGTGCCAGCAGTAGGGACAGCCATAATTCACCCCTCCACTTT.

The J gene is TRBJ2-1, the V gene TRBV18, with 8 bases fitting TRBD1. This CDR3 has 17 amino acids. CDR1 KGHSH and CDR2 LQKENI come from the germline V gene. V trimming: 1 base; J trimming: 4 bases; junction bases outside the gene matches: 9. The CDR3 loop reads CASSPRYGRGLYNEQFF. CDR3 DNA: TGTGCCAGCTCACCACGCTACGGCAGGGGGCTGTACAATGAGCAGTTCTTC.

The chain joins TRBV28 to TRBJ1-1; TRBD1 aligns across 7 bases. Germline V gene sequence: CDR1 MDHEN, CDR2 SYDVKM. V gave up 5 bases and J gave up 0 bases; unmatched junction bases: 9. The CDR3 contains 16 residues. CDR3 nucleotides: TGTGCCAGCAGTCAAGCCCGACAGGGAATGAACACTGAAGCTTTCTTT. It is translated as CASSQARQGMNTEAFF. Full variable domain (rest looked up from reference TRBV28 and TRBJ1-1): DVKVTQSSRYLVKRTGEKVFLECVQDMDHENMFWYRQDPGLGLRLIYFSYDVKMKEKGDIPEGYSVSREKKERFSLILESASTNQTSMYLCASSQARQGMNTEAFFGQGTRLTVV.

The rearrangement uses TRBV12-3 or TRBV12-4 and TRBJ2-7; D may be TRBD1 (7 bases). Trimming cost V 8 bases and J 7 bases, with 18 bases left between them. The CDR3 totals 13 residues. CDR3 residues: CASRRGTVGEQYF. The DNA of the CDR3 is TGTGCCAGCCGTCGGGGGACAGTTGGTGAGCAGTACTTC.

The genes are TRBV6-5 and TRBJ2-7; perhaps TRBD2 as D (5 bases). The CDR3 is made up of 13 amino acids. V lost 8 bases and J 4 bases, leaving 15 bases between the germline ends. Germline CDR1 reads MNHEY; CDR2 reads SVGAGI. Here the CDR3 DNA reads TGTGCCAGCGATAGGACCCGGGGATACGAGCAGTACGTC. This gives the protein CASDRTRGYEQYV.

CDR3: CASSEWGTNTEAFF. The CDR3 DNA follows: TGTGCCAGCAGTGAATGGGGCACAAACACTGAAGCTTTCTTT. This rearrangement joins TRBV6-1 to TRBJ1-1, with D maybe TRBD1 (5 bases). The CDR3 sequence is 14 residues long. Germline V gene sequence: CDR1 MNHNS, CDR2 SASEGT. V lost 2 bases to trimming and J lost 2 bases, with 9 bases between them.

This clone was detected only a few times. The genes are TRBV5-1 and TRBJ2-6; TRBD1 agrees at 10 bases. The trim removed 4 bases at V and 1 base at J, leaving 8 bases unmatched. The CDR3 is 18 residues long. The V gene's germline CDR1 is SGHRS and CDR2 YFSETQ. The CDR3 protein is CASSTPGQGRSGANVLTF. CDR3 DNA: TGCGCCAGCAGCACCCCGGGACAGGGGAGGTCTGGGGCCAACGTCCTGACTTTC. The full variable domain, completed using reference TRBV5-1 and TRBJ2-6, is KAGVTQTPRYLIKTRGQQVTLSCSPISGHRSVSWYQQTPGQGLQFLFEYFSETQRNKGNFPGRFSGRQFSNSRSEMNVSTLELGDSALYLCASSTPGQGRSGANVLTFGAGSRLTVL.

The genes are TRBV5-1 and TRBJ1-6, with D hard to call. This CDR3 is 16 amino acids long. Germline CDR1 reads SGHRS; CDR2 reads YFSETQ. V was clipped by 0 bases and J by 7 bases, with 14 bases between them. CDR3 coding DNA: TGCGCCAGCAGCTTGGCCGGGAGTATGGGCAATTCACCCCTCCACTTT. It specifies CASSLAGSMGNSPLHF.

This clone occurred once. The chain links TRBV25-1 to TRBJ1-1, with no clear D. V was pared by 7 bases and J by 0 bases, with 12 bases between. CDR3 size: 14 residues. Germline V gene data show CDR1 as MGHDK and CDR2 as SYGVNS. The DNA of the CDR3 is TGTGCCAGCACTGGGAGGAGGGTGAACACTGAAGCTTTCTTT. It encodes CASTGRRVNTEAFF. Full variable domain (remainder filled in from reference TRBV25-1 and TRBJ1-1): EADIYQTPRYLVIGTGKKITLECSQTMGHDKMYWYQQDPGMELHLIHYSYGVNSTEKGDLSSESTVSRIRTEHFPLTLESARPSHTSQYLCASTGRRVNTEAFFGQGTRLTVV.

This clone was observed a few times. The V and J genes are TRBV7-2 and TRBJ1-2, with D perhaps matching TRBD1 (6 bases). The CDR3 contains 15 residues. Germline loops: CDR1 SGHTA, CDR2 FQGNSA. V was cut by 5 bases and J by 3 bases, with 16 bases left in between. CDR3 amino acids: CASSPNRGGDYGYTF. The CDR3 DNA sequence: TGTGCCAGCAGCCCAAACCGGGGGGGCGACTATGGCTACACCTTC.

The chain combines TRBV18 with TRBJ1-3; D perhaps matches TRBD1 (5 bases). Germline V gives CDR1 KGHSH, CDR2 LQKENI. CDR3 size: 14 residues. Trimming shortened V by 0 bases and J by 2 bases, and 5 bases separated the two germline ends. The CDR3 protein is CASSPPGAGNTIYF. The CDR3 DNA sequence: TGTGCCAGCTCACCACCAGGGGCTGGAAACACCATATATTTT.

This clone was recorded only once. V gene TRBV29-1 combines with J gene TRBJ2-3, with 10 bases that match TRBD1. V gave up 4 bases and J gave up 1 base; unmatched junction bases: 2. This CDR3 is 14 amino acids long. Germline values: CDR1 SQVTM, CDR2 ANQGSEA. CDR3 sequence (DNA): TGCAGCGTTGCCGGGACAGGGGGCACAGATACGCAGTATTTT. Amino acid sequence: CSVAGTGGTDTQYF.

The chain uses TRBV3-1 (or the pseudogene TRBV3-2) and TRBJ1-3, with D maybe TRBD1 (6 bases). Germline V gives CDR1 LGHDT, CDR2 YNNKEL (reference sequence). V shed 9 bases and J shed 2 bases, with 11 bases lying between them. This CDR3 is 13 amino acids long. The CDR3: CASAGTPGNTIYF. The CDR3 nucleotides are TGTGCCAGTGCAGGGACACCTGGAAACACCATATATTTT.

The CDR3 nucleotides are TGTGCCAGCAGCCGAGCGGGGGACGACACAGATACGCAGTATTTT. Amino acid sequence: CASSRAGDDTDTQYF. The chain recombines TRBV3-1 (or the pseudogene TRBV3-2) with TRBJ2-3, with 8 bases fitting TRBD2. Per germline, CDR1 LGHDT and CDR2 YNNKEL (reference sequence). V trimming: 4 bases; J trimming: 2 bases; junction bases outside the gene matches: 5. The CDR3 is 15 residues long.

This clone was detected only once. The chain combines TRBV29-1 with TRBJ2-1, with 8 bases fitting TRBD2. Germline V lookup: CDR1 SQVTM, CDR2 ANQGSEA. V shed 7 bases, J shed 9 bases, and the junction held 26 bases outside the gene matches. This CDR3 is 18 amino acids long. CDR3 region: CSARPGRESPGGMFEQFF. DNA for the CDR3: TGCAGCGCGCGTCCCGGAAGGGAAAGTCCGGGAGGGATGTTTGAGCAGTTCTTC.

This clone appeared a single time. The genes are TRBV3-1 (or the pseudogene TRBV3-2) and TRBJ1-3, with TRBD1 identical over 10 bases. There are 17 residues in the CDR3. V shed 4 bases and J 4 bases; nucleotides not matched to a gene: 10. CDR1 is LGHDT and CDR2 is YNNKEL in the germline V gene (reference sequence). CDR3 sequence: CASSPRTGGLLGNTIYF. CDR3 in DNA: TGTGCCAGCAGCCCCCGGACAGGGGGTCTTTTAGGAAACACCATATATTTT.